These T cell receptor beta chains were read from a single sample in a study of cytomegalovirus exposure and HLA in healthy donors. The protocol was immunoSEQ multiplex PCR, while the TCRdb copy is restricted to in-frame clones and leaves out a portion. This sample has some 140,000 clones, with about 75% found just once. The sample consisted of PBMCs. The source is a middle-aged woman in good health and CMV-seronegative. Both conserved end residues are part of each CDR3. D genes are given only for firm matches. Size tells how often a clone was seen (once, few, many) or the class of an expanded clone, and some rows leave it out.

D gene: TRBD1
J gene: TRBJ1-2
clone size: -
V gene: TRBV10-1
CDR3 protein: CASSEDRGVGGYTF
CDR3 DNA: TGCGCCAGCAGTGAGGACAGGGGGGTAGGCGGCTACACCTTC

D gene: -
J gene: TRBJ1-6
clone size: few
V gene: TRBV4-3
CDR3 protein: CASSQDYGSSYNSPLHF
CDR3 DNA: TGCGCCAGCAGCCAAGATTACGGGAGCTCCTATAATTCACCCCTCCACTTT

D gene: -
J gene: TRBJ1-5
clone size: few
V gene: TRBV6-5
CDR3 protein: CASSPNGDQPQHF
CDR3 DNA: TGTGCCAGCAGTCCAAACGGGGATCAGCCCCAGCATTTT

D gene: TRBD1
J gene: TRBJ1-1
clone size: -
V gene: TRBV10-3
CDR3 protein: CAISTTRTGGKVNTEAFF
CDR3 DNA: TGTGCCATTTCGACCACCAGGACAGGGGGCAAGGTGAACACTGAAGCTTTCTTT

D gene: -
J gene: TRBJ2-2
clone size: few
V gene: TRBV11-2
CDR3 protein: CASSLVPRKDTGELFF
CDR3 DNA: TGTGCCAGCAGCTTAGTCCCTAGAAAGGATACCGGGGAGCTGTTTTTT

D gene: -
J gene: TRBJ2-7
clone size: few
V gene: TRBV27
CDR3 protein: CASSILAGTATYEQYF
CDR3 DNA: TGTGCCAGCAGTATACTAGCCGGGACAGCCACCTACGAGCAGTACTTC

D gene: -
J gene: TRBJ1-1
clone size: -
V gene: TRBV19
CDR3 protein: CASSLSPGTEAFF
CDR3 DNA: TGTGCCAGTAGCCTAAGCCCCGGGACAGAAGCTTTCTTT

D gene: -
J gene: TRBJ2-3
clone size: -
V gene: TRBV25-1
CDR3 protein: CASSKQKRGSTDTQYF
CDR3 DNA: TGTGCCAGCAGTAAACAGAAGCGAGGGAGCACAGATACGCAGTATTTT

D gene: TRBD1
J gene: TRBJ2-7
clone size: -
V gene: TRBV5-4
CDR3 protein: CASRPGTGGEQYF
CDR3 DNA: TGTGCCAGCAGACCCGGGACAGGGGGCGAGCAGTACTTC

D gene: TRBD1
J gene: TRBJ2-7
clone size: -
V gene: TRBV4-1
CDR3 protein: CASRGQGTYEQYF
CDR3 DNA: TGCGCCAGTCGGGGACAGGGGACCTACGAGCAGTACTTC

D gene: -
J gene: TRBJ2-1
clone size: -
V gene: TRBV14
CDR3 protein: CASSQDSLTGFF
CDR3 DNA: TGTGCCAGCAGCCAAGATTCCCTAACAGGGTTCTTC